These 20 T cell receptor beta chains were all obtained from the same sample, sequenced in a study of monozygotic twins with inflammatory bowel disease. TCRdb derives one entry per CDR3 protein from the 5' RACE reads, leaving out DNA. This table holds around 140,000 distinct CDR3 sequences. The sequenced material came from blood. The receptors come from a human donor with ulcerative colitis or Crohn's disease, or a healthy co-twin of an affected twin (not recorded which).

The chain joins TRBV6-5 to TRBJ1-5. This CDR3 spans 15 amino acids. Germline assignment: CDR1 MNHEY and CDR2 SVGAGI. The CDR3: CASSYIADSNQPQHF.

The gene calls are TRBV7-9 and TRBJ1-2; TCRdb indicates TRBD1, and absent DNA this call remains unverified. This CDR3 is built from 15 residues. Germline V lookup: CDR1 SEHNR, CDR2 FQNEAQ (reference sequence). The CDR3 protein is CASSLARGIDYGYTF.

The rearrangement links TRBV5-1 to TRBJ2-5; TCRdb calls TRBD1, which cannot be checked without DNA. The CDR3 loop spans 15 amino acids. CDR1 and CDR2 (germline): SGHRS, YFSETQ. This CDR3 reads CASSLIMDSQETQYF.

This rearrangement joins TRBV12-3 or TRBV12-4 to TRBJ1-4. The CDR3 runs to 13 residues. The CDR3 loop is CASSLITNEKLFF.

The V call is TRBV30, the J call TRBJ1-1; the D gene TCRdb calls, TRBD1, cannot be checked with no DNA. Per germline, CDR1 GTSNPN and CDR2 SVGIG (reference sequence). CDR3 length: 14 amino acids. This chain's CDR3 is CAWSGGTGAGEAFF.

The chain recombines TRBV20-1 with TRBJ1-2; the D gene TCRdb calls, TRBD1, cannot be checked with no DNA. The CDR3 spans 13 residues. In germline, CDR1 is DFQATT, CDR2 SNEGSKA (reference sequence). CDR3 in amino acids: CSARGQQGVGYTF.

The J gene is TRBJ2-3, the V gene TRBV7-2; TCRdb designates TRBD2, a call that cannot be tested without DNA. The V gene's germline CDR1 is SGHTA and CDR2 FQGNSA. The CDR3 covers 16 residues. The chain's CDR3 is CASSSTTSGGADTQYF.

The chain is built from TRBV4-3 and TRBJ2-1; absent DNA, TCRdb's TRBD2 call cannot be checked. Germline V CDR1 and CDR2: LGHNA, YSLEER. This CDR3 has 15 amino acids. CDR3 region: CASSQDRGLAGSWFF.

The rearrangement links TRBV6-5 to TRBJ2-2; absent DNA, TCRdb's TRBD1 call cannot be checked. The V gene's germline CDR1 is MNHEY and CDR2 SVGAGI. CDR3 length equals 15 residues. Here the CDR3 reads CASSSGSWVTGELFF.

This chain uses TRBV29-1 with TRBJ2-4; the TCRdb call, TRBD2, lacks DNA for checking. There are 16 residues in the CDR3. The germline gives CDR1 SQVTM, CDR2 ANQGSEA. The CDR3 spells CSVVSAGKIAKNIQYF.

This rearrangement joins TRBV20-1 to TRBJ2-1; the TCRdb D gene call, TRBD2, has no DNA to confirm it. Germline loops: CDR1 DFQATT, CDR2 SNEGSKA (reference sequence). This CDR3 spans 15 amino acids. The CDR3 is CSARDERGGFNEQFF.

J is TRBJ1-2 and V is TRBV11-2. The CDR3 totals 16 residues. Looked up from germline, CDR1 is SGHAT and CDR2 is FQNNGV. CDR3 region: CASSPVTGRASYGYTF.

The chain combines TRBV3-1 with TRBJ2-3; TCRdb gives TRBD1 as the D gene, but with no DNA this cannot be confirmed. Looked up from germline, CDR1 is LGHDT and CDR2 is YNNKEL (reference sequence). The CDR3 extends over 18 amino acids. CDR3 region: CASSQHPGQGYPTDTQYF.

CDR3 loop: CASSTATSPAWETQYF. The rearrangement joins TRBV11-2 to TRBJ2-5; TCRdb reports TRBD2, a call that lacks DNA to check it against. The CDR3 runs to 16 residues. Germline values: CDR1 SGHAT, CDR2 FQNNGV. Full variable domain (missing parts from reference TRBV11-2 and TRBJ2-5): EAGVAQSPRYKIIEKRQSVAFWCNPISGHATLYWYQQILGQGPKLLIQFQNNGVVDDSQLPKDRFSAERLKGVDSTLKIQPAKLEDSAVYLCASSTATSPAWETQYFGPGTRLLVL.

The chain joins TRBV10-3 to TRBJ2-3; as DNA is missing, the TRBD2 call by TCRdb cannot be tested. CDR1 ENHRY and CDR2 SYGVKD come from the germline V gene. The CDR3 runs to 16 residues. The CDR3 sequence: CAISGGLAGLTDTQYF.

CDR3 loop: CSARGDVANTGELFF. The rearrangement uses TRBV20-1 and TRBJ2-2; TCRdb indicates TRBD1, and absent DNA this call remains unverified. The CDR3 spans 15 residues. Germline values: CDR1 DFQATT, CDR2 SNEGSKA (reference sequence).

This rearrangement joins TRBV28 to TRBJ2-2; with no DNA, the TCRdb D assignment of TRBD2 cannot be verified. Germline V lookup: CDR1 MDHEN, CDR2 SYDVKM. The length of the CDR3 is 18 residues. CDR3 in amino acids: CASSLRRDSGGATGELFF.

This sequence joins TRBV20-1 and TRBJ2-4; TCRdb returns TRBD2, unconfirmable since there is no DNA. The germline V gene has CDR1 DFQATT and CDR2 SNEGSKA (reference sequence). The CDR3 extends over 14 amino acids. The CDR3 sequence is CSPQGGGAKNIQYF.

The chain has TRBV2 and TRBJ2-2; TCRdb outputs TRBD1, but without DNA this stays unchecked. The CDR3 spans 15 residues. Germline CDR1 and CDR2: SNHLY and FYNNEI. The CDR3 loop is CASRKDRGTAGELFF.

The chain recombines TRBV19 with TRBJ2-5; the TRBD2 assignment by TCRdb is unverifiable without DNA. CDR1 and CDR2 (germline): LNHDA, SQIVND (reference sequence). CDR3 length equals 15 residues. CDR3 sequence: CASSRPGTGDETQYF.